The entry below describes one T cell receptor beta chain. Germline CDR1 KGHDR, CDR2 SFDVKD. Losses at the gene ends were 9 bases for V and 6 bases for J; bases not matched to a gene: 14. There are 16 residues in the CDR3. Authors' processing steps: Quantification of nucleated cells was approximated via reference gene primer amplification. Sequencing used immunoSEQ multiplex PCR; TCRdb keeps in-frame clones, though not all of them. The V and J calls and the clone size are those of that table, but D and trimming were determined from the DNA. The top ten hold roughly 3% of the sample, which has some 150,000 clones, 80% to 90% seen once. This sample stems from a study of blood T cell repertoires in COVID-19. Looking at the study overall: Samples came from the United States, Italy and Spain, spanning acute and convalescent COVID-19. Sample material is recorded as cDNA or gDNA derived from T cells, B-cell-depleted T cells, or PBMCs.

This sequence originates from a man between 65 and 85 years old with acute or convalescent COVID-19. The J gene is TRBJ2-3, the V gene TRBV24-1; 10 bases are shared with TRBD2. The material sequenced was peripheral blood. The CDR3 region is CATGDKREGGEDTQYF. In nucleotides, the CDR3 is TGTGCCACCGGAGATAAGCGGGAGGGGGGGGAGGATACGCAGTATTTT.